The T cell receptor (beta chain) described here comes from a study of OX40 agonist ivuxolimab in advanced cancers. Germline loops: CDR1 MRHNA, CDR2 SNTAGT. The V segment lost 6 bases and the J segment 4 bases; nucleotides outside the gene matches: 11. The CDR3 is 15 amino acids. Sequenced by immunoSEQ multiplex PCR; TCRdb stores in-frame clones only, minus some. This sample carries about 63,000 clones, more than 85% of them seen once, and the ten largest clones take about 0.76%. Study results and limitations: At 0.1 to 3.0 mg/kg and by week 6, clonal expansion occurred in CD4+ and CD8+ blood T cells. Among patients with partial responses at 0.1-3.0 mg/kg, clonal expansion was among the lowest.

For this clone: Its specificity is not known.

Drawing of blood for sampling happened at baseline, at cycle 4 day 1, and at cycle 7 day 1. The chain has TRBV6-4 and TRBJ1-2, with 7 bases that match TRBD1. Here the sequenced sample was CD4+ or CD8+ T cells sorted from blood, taken in a trial of the OX40 agonist ivuxolimab. The receptor was derived from an adult with an advanced solid tumor such as melanoma, head and neck, liver or kidney cancer. CDR3 residues: CASSPEGQISYGYTF. The CDR3 bases are TGTGCCAGCAGCCCCGAGGGACAGATAAGCTATGGCTACACCTTC.